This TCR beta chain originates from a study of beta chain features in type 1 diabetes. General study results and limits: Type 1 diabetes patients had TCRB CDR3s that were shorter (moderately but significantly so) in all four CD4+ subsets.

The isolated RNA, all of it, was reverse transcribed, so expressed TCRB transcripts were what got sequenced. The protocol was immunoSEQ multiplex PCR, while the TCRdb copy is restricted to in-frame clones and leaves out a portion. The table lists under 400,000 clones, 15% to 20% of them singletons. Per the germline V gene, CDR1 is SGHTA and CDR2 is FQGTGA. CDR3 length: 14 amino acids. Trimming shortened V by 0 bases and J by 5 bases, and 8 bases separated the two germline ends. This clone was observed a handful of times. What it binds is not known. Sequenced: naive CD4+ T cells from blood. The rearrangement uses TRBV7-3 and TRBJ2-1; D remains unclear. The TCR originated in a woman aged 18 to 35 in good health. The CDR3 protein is CASSLTREDNEQFF. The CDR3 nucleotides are TGTGCCAGCAGCTTAACCCGAGAAGACAATGAGCAGTTCTTC.